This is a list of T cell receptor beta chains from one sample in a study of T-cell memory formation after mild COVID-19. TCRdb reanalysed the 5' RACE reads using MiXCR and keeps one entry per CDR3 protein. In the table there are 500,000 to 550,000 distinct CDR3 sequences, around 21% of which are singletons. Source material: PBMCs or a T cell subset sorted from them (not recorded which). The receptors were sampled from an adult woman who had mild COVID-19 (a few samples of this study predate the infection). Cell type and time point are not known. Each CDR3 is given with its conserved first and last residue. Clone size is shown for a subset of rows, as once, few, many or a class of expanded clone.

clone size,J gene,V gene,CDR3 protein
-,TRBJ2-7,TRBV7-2,CASIEPGQSFYEQYF
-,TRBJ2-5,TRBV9,CASSGGLAGGETQYF
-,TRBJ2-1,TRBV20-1,CSARDWTTSGSSYNEQFF
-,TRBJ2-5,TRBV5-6,CASSPLAGAETQYF
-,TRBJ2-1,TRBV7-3,CASRGGGSQYEQFF
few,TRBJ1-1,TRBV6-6,CASSSGRAFF
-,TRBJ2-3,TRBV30,CAWSSPGDTQYF
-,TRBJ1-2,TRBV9,CASSFGQGLDGYTF
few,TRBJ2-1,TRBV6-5,CASSYKSGVRTSGSDEQFF
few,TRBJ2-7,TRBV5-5,CASSFETGPYEQYF
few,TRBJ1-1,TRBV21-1,CANSGTGVDTEAFF
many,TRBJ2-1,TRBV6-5,CASSYRLSYNEQFF
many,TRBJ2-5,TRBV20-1,CSARPRELPGTQRETQYF
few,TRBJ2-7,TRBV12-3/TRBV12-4,CASGRQGDYEQYF
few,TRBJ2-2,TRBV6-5,CASSYSGSGTGELFF
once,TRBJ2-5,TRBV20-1,CSARDQDRGRETQYF
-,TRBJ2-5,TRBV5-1,CASSFNQEETQYF
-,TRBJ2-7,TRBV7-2,CASSLVSHEQYF
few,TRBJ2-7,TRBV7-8,CASSVTSGSEQYF
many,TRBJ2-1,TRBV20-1,CSARDPIGGSNYNEQFF
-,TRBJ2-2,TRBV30,CAWAPWRAGELFF
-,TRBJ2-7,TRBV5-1,CASSPGTGAARSYEQYF
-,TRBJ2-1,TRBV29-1,CSVERLAGGDYEQFF
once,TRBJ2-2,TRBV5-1,CASSQTGDGGELFF
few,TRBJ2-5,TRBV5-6,CASSLVVAGETQYF
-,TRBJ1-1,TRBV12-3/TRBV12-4,CASSLPGHLNTEAFF
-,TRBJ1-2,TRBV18,CASSPPGAGGANYGYTF
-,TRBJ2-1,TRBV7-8,CASSYKGNARYNEQFF
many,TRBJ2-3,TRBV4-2,CASRHIGRTDTQYF